A selection of T cell receptor beta chains follows, all from one sample in a study of shared clonotypes between healthy human individuals. Produced via immunoSEQ multiplex PCR; TCRdb's table is partial and in-frame only. The sample lists some 1.5 million clones, roughly 98% occurring once. Sequenced: naive CD4+ T cells sorted from blood. Source of these receptors: a man aged 25-40 years in good health. Each CDR3 is given with its conserved first and last residue. D genes are given only for firm matches. Clone size is not always given. Where it is, it says once, few, many or a class for expanded clones.

TRBV19	.	TRBJ1-1	.	CASSKGNTEAFF	TGTGCCAGTAGTAAGGGTAACACTGAAGCTTTCTTT
TRBV14	.	TRBJ2-2	.	CASRATGLPGELFF	TGTGCCAGCAGGGCAACAGGGTTGCCCGGGGAGCTGTTTTTT
TRBV30	.	TRBJ2-1	.	CAWRRGSFEREQFF	TGTGCCTGGCGTCGAGGATCGTTTGAACGTGAGCAGTTCTTC
TRBV20-1	.	TRBJ2-7	.	CSASVGEQYF	TGCAGTGCTAGTGTGGGCGAGCAGTACTTC
TRBV7-2	.	TRBJ2-1	.	CASSRSAFSYNEQFF	TGTGCCAGCAGCCGTAGCGCTTTCTCCTACAATGAGCAGTTCTTC
TRBV7-2	once	TRBJ2-3	TRBD1	CASSLGTGTDTQYF	TGTGCCAGCAGCTTAGGGACAGGGACCGATACGCAGTATTTT
TRBV7-8	once	TRBJ2-1	.	CASSLLRGEQFF	TGTGCCAGCAGCCTCCTTCGGGGTGAGCAGTTCTTC
TRBV29-1	.	TRBJ2-1	TRBD2	CSVDRPLADRYNEQFF	TGCAGCGTTGATAGGCCCCTAGCGGACCGATACAATGAGCAGTTCTTC
TRBV10-1	.	TRBJ1-4	.	CASSAQTGTNEKLFF	TGCGCCAGCAGTGCACAGACCGGGACGAATGAAAAACTGTTTTTT
TRBV14	.	TRBJ1-4	.	CASSQDPRGWGEKLFF	TGTGCCAGCAGCCAAGACCCTCGAGGATGGGGTGAAAAACTGTTTTTT
TRBV28	.	TRBJ1-5	.	CASSFLEQGQPQHF	TGTGCCAGCAGTTTCCTTGAACAGGGTCAGCCCCAGCATTTT
TRBV9	.	TRBJ2-7	TRBD1	CASSVATGQSEEQYF	TGTGCCAGCAGCGTAGCCACGGGACAGTCGGAAGAGCAGTACTTC
TRBV7-2	.	TRBJ2-4	.	CASSLVGRDSKNIQYF	TGTGCCAGCAGCTTAGTGGGCAGAGACTCCAAAAACATTCAGTACTTC
TRBV5-1	.	TRBJ2-3	TRBD2	CASSLDAGAFDTQYF	TGCGCCAGCAGCTTGGACGCGGGAGCTTTTGATACGCAGTATTTT
TRBV28	.	TRBJ2-3	.	CASSSGVGYTDTQYF	TGTGCCAGCAGCTCCGGGGTGGGCTACACAGATACGCAGTATTTT
TRBV6-6	.	TRBJ2-5	TRBD2	CASSYRGGETQYF	TGTGCCAGCAGTTATAGGGGAGGGGAGACCCAGTACTTC
TRBV5-1	.	TRBJ2-7	.	CASSLGTVTYEQYF	TGCGCCAGCAGCTTGGGGACAGTTACCTACGAGCAGTACTTC
TRBV2	.	TRBJ2-3	TRBD2	CASRSLAGGTDTQYF	TGTGCCAGCAGGTCCCTAGCGGGAGGAACAGATACGCAGTATTTT
TRBV5-6	.	TRBJ2-4	.	CASSLGTAGLLAKNIQYF	TGTGCCAGCAGCTTGGGGACGGCTGGACTCTTAGCCAAAAACATTCAGTACTTC
TRBV7-2	.	TRBJ2-7	TRBD2	CASSLALAGTSGSRYEQYF	TGTGCCAGCAGCTTAGCCCTGGCGGGGACTAGCGGGAGTCGGTATGAGCAGTACTTC
TRBV4-3	.	TRBJ2-3	.	CASSQDRVTDTQYF	TGCGCCAGCAGCCAAGATAGGGTCACAGATACGCAGTATTTT
TRBV9	.	TRBJ2-1	.	CASSVDPGSFVNNEQFF	TGTGCCAGCAGCGTAGATCCCGGGTCCTTTGTCAACAATGAGCAGTTCTTC
TRBV5-6	.	TRBJ2-1	.	CASIKMASRNNEQFF	TGTGCCAGCATCAAAATGGCTAGCCGAAACAATGAGCAGTTCTTC
TRBV2	.	TRBJ2-3	TRBD1	CASNIRGGRTDTQYF	TGTGCCAGCAACATACGAGGGGGCCGCACAGATACGCAGTATTTT
TRBV9	.	TRBJ1-2	.	CASSVGVEANYGYTF	TGTGCCAGCAGCGTAGGGGTGGAAGCTAACTATGGCTACACCTTC
TRBV6-5	.	TRBJ2-5	.	CASSPGLQETQYF	TGTGCCAGCAGCCCGGGACTGCAAGAGACCCAGTACTTC
TRBV6-5	.	TRBJ2-5	TRBD2	CASRRREVRETQYF	TGTGCCAGCAGGAGACGGGAGGTGCGTGAGACCCAGTACTTC
TRBV5-6	.	TRBJ2-3	.	CASSPTLVDTQYF	TGTGCCAGCAGCCCTACCCTTGTAGATACGCAGTATTTT
TRBV19	.	TRBJ2-2	.	CASSIDQGHNTGELFF	TGTGCCAGTAGTATAGATCAAGGACACAACACCGGGGAGCTGTTTTTT
TRBV7-3	.	TRBJ2-7	TRBD2	CASSLKSKRRLADQYF	TGTGCCAGCAGCTTAAAATCCAAGCGGAGACTAGCGGACCAGTACTTC
TRBV7-2	.	TRBJ2-1	.	CASSLGPGDYNEQFF	TGTGCCAGCAGCTTAGGTCCGGGGGATTACAATGAGCAGTTCTTC
TRBV2	.	TRBJ1-4	TRBD1	CASRDQGERKLFF	TGTGCCAGCAGAGACCAGGGGGAGAGGAAACTGTTTTTT
TRBV20-1	.	TRBJ2-3	.	CSGHLDTQYF	TGCAGTGGCCATCTGGATACGCAGTATTTT
TRBV10-3	.	TRBJ2-7	.	CAIKYDYSNYEQYF	TGTGCCATCAAATACGACTACTCGAACTACGAGCAGTACTTC
TRBV5-6	.	TRBJ2-5	.	CASSLNRARHWGTQYF	TGTGCCAGCAGCTTGAACAGGGCAAGGCATTGGGGGACCCAGTACTTC
TRBV9	.	TRBJ2-7	TRBD1	CASSVGDRGYEQYF	TGTGCCAGCAGCGTAGGGGACAGGGGGTACGAGCAGTACTTC
TRBV6-1	.	TRBJ2-7	.	CASKGPGSYEQYF	TGTGCCAGCAAGGGACCCGGGTCCTACGAGCAGTACTTC
TRBV5-1	.	TRBJ2-5	TRBD1	CASSPGQGLNRTQYF	TGCGCCAGCAGCCCAGGACAGGGGTTGAATCGGACCCAGTACTTC
TRBV5-4	.	TRBJ1-3	.	CASSMTGEGNTIYF	TGTGCCAGCAGCATGACAGGTGAAGGAAACACCATATATTTT
TRBV5-4	.	TRBJ2-1	TRBD2	CASSPLSGTTINNEQFF	TGTGCCAGCAGCCCACTATCCGGGACTACCATAAACAATGAGCAGTTCTTC
TRBV6-5	.	TRBJ2-3	.	CASRIRATDTQYF	TGTGCCAGCAGAATTAGGGCCACAGATACGCAGTATTTT
TRBV28	.	TRBJ1-5	.	CASSLSRMNQPQHF	TGTGCCAGCAGTTTATCCCGGATGAATCAGCCCCAGCATTTT
TRBV7-6	.	TRBJ2-7	TRBD2	CASSLVPSGNGISYEQYF	TGTGCCAGCAGCTTAGTCCCTAGCGGGAACGGGATCTCCTACGAGCAGTACTTC
TRBV7-3	.	TRBJ2-1	TRBD2	CASSPRGLAGWDEQFF	TGTGCCAGCAGCCCGAGGGGACTAGCGGGATGGGATGAGCAGTTCTTC
TRBV9	.	TRBJ2-7	TRBD2	CASSVGPGLSYEQYF	TGTGCCAGCAGCGTCGGACCGGGACTATCCTACGAGCAGTACTTC
TRBV5-4	.	TRBJ1-2	.	CASSSSRVRDGYTF	TGTGCCAGCAGCTCTTCCAGAGTACGAGATGGCTACACCTTC